This T cell receptor (beta chain) was obtained from a study of beta chain features in type 1 diabetes. Study-wide results and limits: Moderately but significantly shorter TCRB CDR3s were found in Type 1 diabetes patients in all four CD4+ subsets. Naive, central memory and Treg TCRB repertoires seemed to resemble each other more closely in patients than they did in healthy donors.

There are a few counts of this clone. Its antigen is currently unknown. Germline V gives CDR1 SQVTM, CDR2 ANQGSEA. This CDR3 comprises 13 residues. The J segment lost 2 bases and the V segment lost 8 bases, leaving 7 bases of the junction unmatched. As every portion of the isolated RNA was reverse transcribed, the sequencing read expressed TCRB transcripts. Produced via immunoSEQ multiplex PCR; TCRdb's table is partial and in-frame only. The table lists 200,000 to 250,000 clones, approximately 15% of them singletons, with approximately 0.021% in the top ten. This sequence originates from a man aged 25-40 years with type 1 diabetes. The specimen sequenced was naive CD4+ T cells from blood. The J gene is TRBJ2-3, the V gene TRBV29-1; 7 bases match TRBD2. The CDR3 region is CSSRGDYTDTQYF. The CDR3 DNA reads as TGCAGCTCCAGAGGGGACTACACAGATACGCAGTATTTT.